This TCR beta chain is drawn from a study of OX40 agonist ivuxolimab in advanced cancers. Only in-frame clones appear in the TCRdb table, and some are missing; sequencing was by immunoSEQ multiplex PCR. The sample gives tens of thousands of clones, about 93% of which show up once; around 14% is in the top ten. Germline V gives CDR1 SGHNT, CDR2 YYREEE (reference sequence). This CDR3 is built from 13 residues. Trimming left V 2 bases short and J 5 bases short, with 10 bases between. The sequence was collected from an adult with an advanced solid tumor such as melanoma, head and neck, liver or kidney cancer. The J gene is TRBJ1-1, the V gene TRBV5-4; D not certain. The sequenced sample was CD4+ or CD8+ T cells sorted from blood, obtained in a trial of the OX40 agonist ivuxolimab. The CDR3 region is CASSFKSDTEAFF. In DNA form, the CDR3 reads TGTGCCAGCAGCTTTAAATCCGATACTGAAGCTTTCTTT. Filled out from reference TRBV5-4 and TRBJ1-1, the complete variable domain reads ETGVTQSPTHLIKTRGQQVTLRCSSQSGHNTVSWYQQALGQGPQFIFQYYREEENGRGNFPPRFSGLQFPNYSSELNVNALELDDSALYLCASSFKSDTEAFFGQGTRLTVV.